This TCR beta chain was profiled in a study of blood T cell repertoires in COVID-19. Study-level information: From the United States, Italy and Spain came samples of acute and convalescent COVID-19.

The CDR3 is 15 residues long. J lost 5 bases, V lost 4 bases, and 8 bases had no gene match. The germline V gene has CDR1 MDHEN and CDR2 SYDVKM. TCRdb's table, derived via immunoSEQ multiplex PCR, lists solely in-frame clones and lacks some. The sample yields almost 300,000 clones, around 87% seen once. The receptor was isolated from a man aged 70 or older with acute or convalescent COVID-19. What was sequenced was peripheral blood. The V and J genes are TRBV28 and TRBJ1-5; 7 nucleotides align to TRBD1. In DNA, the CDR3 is TGTGCCAGCAGTTCCTCCGGGACAGCTTATCAGCCCCAGCATTTT. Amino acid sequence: CASSSSGTAYQPQHF.